The clone carrying this T cell receptor beta chain has more than one count but fewer than ten. Its target is not known. The CDR3 sequence is 14 residues long. In germline, CDR1 is LGHNA, CDR2 YNFKEQ. V was trimmed by 0 bases and J by 8 bases, leaving 13 bases between them. These data belong to a study of T cells after yellow fever vaccination. Study-wide findings and caveats: When the response was secondary, it was weaker but reached its peak faster, day 5 versus 15. Researchers cautioned that FACS-sorted repertoires could harbor abundant clonotypes contaminating from the bulk population.

For TCR, cDNA came from 5'RACE template switching, which added a universal primer site and UMIs. TCRdb re-called the 5' RACE reads through MiXCR, storing one row per CDR3 protein. The table has about 580,000 distinct CDR3 sequences, about 17% seen once. This specimen consisted of PBMCs, obtained 5 days after the first yellow fever vaccination. The chain employs TRBV4-2 and TRBJ2-5; D may match TRBD1 or TRBD2 (5 bases each). This clonotype was sampled from a man aged 18 to 29 who received the YFV17D yellow fever vaccine. Written as DNA, the CDR3 is TGTGCCAGCAGCCAAGATTTGGGGACCGTAACCCAGTACTTC. Protein sequence: CASSQDLGTVTQYF.